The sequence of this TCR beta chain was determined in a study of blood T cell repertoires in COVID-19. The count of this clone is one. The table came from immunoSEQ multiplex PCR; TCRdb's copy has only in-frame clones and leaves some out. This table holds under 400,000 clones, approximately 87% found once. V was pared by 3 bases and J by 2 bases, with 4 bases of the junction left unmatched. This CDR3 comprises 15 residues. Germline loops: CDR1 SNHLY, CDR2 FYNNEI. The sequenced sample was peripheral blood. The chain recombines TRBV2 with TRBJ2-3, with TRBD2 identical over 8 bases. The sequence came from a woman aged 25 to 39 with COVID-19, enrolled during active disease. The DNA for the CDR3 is TGTGCCAGCAGTGATATAGCGGGGCACACAGATACGCAGTATTTT. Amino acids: CASSDIAGHTDTQYF.